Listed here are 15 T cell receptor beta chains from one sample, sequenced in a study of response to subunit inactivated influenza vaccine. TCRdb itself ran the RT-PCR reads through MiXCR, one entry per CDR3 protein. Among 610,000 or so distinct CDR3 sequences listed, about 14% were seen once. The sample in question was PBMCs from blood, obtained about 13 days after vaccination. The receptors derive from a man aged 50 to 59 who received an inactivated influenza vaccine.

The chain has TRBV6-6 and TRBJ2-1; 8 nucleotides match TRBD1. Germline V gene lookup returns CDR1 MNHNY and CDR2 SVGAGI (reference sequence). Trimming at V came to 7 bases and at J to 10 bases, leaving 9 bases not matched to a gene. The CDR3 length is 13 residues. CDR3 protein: CASTPGTGSEQFF. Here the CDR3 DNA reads TGTGCCAGCACCCCCGGGACAGGATCCGAGCAGTTCTTC.

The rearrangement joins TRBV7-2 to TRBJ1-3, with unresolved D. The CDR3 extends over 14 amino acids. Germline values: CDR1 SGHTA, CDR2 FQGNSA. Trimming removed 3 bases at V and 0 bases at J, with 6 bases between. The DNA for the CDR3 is TGTGCCAGCAGCTTTGCTAACTCTGGAAACACCATATATTTT. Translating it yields CASSFANSGNTIYF.

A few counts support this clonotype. In DNA, the CDR3 is TGTGCCAGCAGCCCTCGGTTTAGCGGGGGGGCCTATGTGGCCGGGGAGCTGTTTTTT. It encodes CASSPRFSGGAYVAGELFF. The chain couples TRBV7-8 to TRBJ2-2; TRBD2 matches 11 bases. CDR3 length equals 19 residues. V was pared by 5 bases and J by 6 bases, with 17 bases of the junction left unmatched. Per germline, CDR1 SGHVS and CDR2 FQNEAQ.

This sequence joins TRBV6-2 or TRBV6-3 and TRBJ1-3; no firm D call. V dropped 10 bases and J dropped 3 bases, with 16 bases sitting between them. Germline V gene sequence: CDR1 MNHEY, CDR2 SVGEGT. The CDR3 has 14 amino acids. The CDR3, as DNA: TGTGCCACCGAACTCACGCGCAATGGAAACACCATATATTTT. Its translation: CATELTRNGNTIYF.

The CDR3 loop is CASRDTGGSAGELFF. The CDR3 nucleotides read TGTGCCAGCAGAGATACAGGGGGTTCCGCCGGGGAGCTGTTTTTT. V usage is TRBV6-1 and J usage is TRBJ2-2; 8 bases line up with TRBD1. J gave up 6 bases and V 6 bases, and 9 bases lay outside the gene matches. This CDR3 has 15 residues. Germline V CDR1 and CDR2: MNHNS, SASEGT.

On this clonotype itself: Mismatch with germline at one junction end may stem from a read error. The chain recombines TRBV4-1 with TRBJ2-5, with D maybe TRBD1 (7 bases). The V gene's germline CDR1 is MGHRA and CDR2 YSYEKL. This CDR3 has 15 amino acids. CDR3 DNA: TGCGTCAGCAGCCAAGACGTACAGGGGCGGGGGACCCAGTACTTC. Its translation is CVSSQDVQGRGTQYF.

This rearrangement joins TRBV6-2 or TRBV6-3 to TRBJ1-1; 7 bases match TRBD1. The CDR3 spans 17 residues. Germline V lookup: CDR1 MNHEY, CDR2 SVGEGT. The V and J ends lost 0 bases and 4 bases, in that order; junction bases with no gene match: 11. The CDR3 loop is CASSYSFSAGGLTEAFF. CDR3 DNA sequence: TGTGCCAGCAGTTACTCCTTCTCGGCAGGGGGTCTCACTGAAGCTTTCTTT.

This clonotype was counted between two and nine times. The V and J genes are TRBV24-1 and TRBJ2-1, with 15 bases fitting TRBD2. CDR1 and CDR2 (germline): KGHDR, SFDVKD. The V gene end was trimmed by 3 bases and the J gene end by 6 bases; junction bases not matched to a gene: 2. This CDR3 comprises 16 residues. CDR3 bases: TGTGCCACCAGTGATCTGGGACTAGCGGGAGGCAATGAGCAGTTCTTC. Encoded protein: CATSDLGLAGGNEQFF.

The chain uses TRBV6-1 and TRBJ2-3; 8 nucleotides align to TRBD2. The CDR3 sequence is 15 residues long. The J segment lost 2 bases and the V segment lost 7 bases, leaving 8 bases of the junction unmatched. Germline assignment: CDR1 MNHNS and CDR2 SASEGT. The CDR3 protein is CASTGGSGATDTQYF. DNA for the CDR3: TGTGCCAGCACGGGAGGGTCCGGGGCCACAGATACGCAGTATTTT.

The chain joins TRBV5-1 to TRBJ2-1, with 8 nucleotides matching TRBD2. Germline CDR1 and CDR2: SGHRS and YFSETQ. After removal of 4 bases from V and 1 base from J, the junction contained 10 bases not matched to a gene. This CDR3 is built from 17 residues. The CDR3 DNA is TGCGCCAGCAGCCATCAGAGCGGGAGTTCGTCCTACAATGAGCAGTTCTTC. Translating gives CASSHQSGSSSYNEQFF.

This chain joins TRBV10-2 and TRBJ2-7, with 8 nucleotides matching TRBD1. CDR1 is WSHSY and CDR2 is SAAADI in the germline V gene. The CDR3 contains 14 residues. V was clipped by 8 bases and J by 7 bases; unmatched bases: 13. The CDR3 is CASAPQGASGEQYF. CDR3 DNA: TGCGCCAGCGCCCCGCAGGGGGCGTCGGGGGAGCAGTACTTC.

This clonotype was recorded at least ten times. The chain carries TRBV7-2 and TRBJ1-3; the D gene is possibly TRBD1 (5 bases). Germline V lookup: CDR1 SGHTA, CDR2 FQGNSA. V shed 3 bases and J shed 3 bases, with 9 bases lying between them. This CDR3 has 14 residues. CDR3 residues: CASSFGDLGNTIYF. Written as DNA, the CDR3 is TGTGCCAGCAGCTTTGGGGACCTTGGAAACACCATATATTTT.

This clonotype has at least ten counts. The CDR3 DNA reads as TGCGCCAGCAGCCTGGGACAGGGAAGTGGCTACACCTTC. It is translated as CASSLGQGSGYTF. J is TRBJ1-2 and V is TRBV5-1, with TRBD1 matching over 9 bases. Germline loops: CDR1 SGHRS, CDR2 YFSETQ. The CDR3 runs to 13 residues. The junction had 5 bases not matched to a gene; V was cut back by 4 bases and J by 7 bases.

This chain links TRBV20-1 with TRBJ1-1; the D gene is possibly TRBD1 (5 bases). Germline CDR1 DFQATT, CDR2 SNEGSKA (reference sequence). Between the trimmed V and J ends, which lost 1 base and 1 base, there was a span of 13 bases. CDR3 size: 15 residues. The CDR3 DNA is TGCAGTGCTAGAGCAGGTGGGGCAGCGAACACTGAAGCTTTCTTT. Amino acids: CSARAGGAANTEAFF.

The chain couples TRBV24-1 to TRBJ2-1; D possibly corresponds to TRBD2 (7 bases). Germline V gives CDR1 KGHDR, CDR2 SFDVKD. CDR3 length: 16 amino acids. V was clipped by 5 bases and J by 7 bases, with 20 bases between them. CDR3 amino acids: CATSVLDGGARNEQFF. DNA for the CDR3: TGTGCCACCAGTGTTCTCGATGGGGGGGCCAGGAATGAGCAGTTCTTC.